This is a list of T cell receptor beta chains from one sample in a study of OX40 agonist ivuxolimab in advanced cancers. Produced via immunoSEQ multiplex PCR; TCRdb's table is partial and in-frame only. The repertoire consists of about 49,000 clones, with around 85% occurring once and the leading ten covering 52%. This specimen was CD4+ or CD8+ T cells sorted from blood, taken in a trial of the OX40 agonist ivuxolimab. The receptors come from an adult with an advanced solid tumor such as melanoma, head and neck, liver or kidney cancer. CDR3s include the opening cysteine and the closing phenylalanine or tryptophan. The order of the fields is J gene, D gene, V gene, clone size, CDR3 protein, CDR3 DNA. A D gene is named only where the DNA matches it firmly. Not all rows give a size; the values are once, few, many and, for expanded clones, a class.

j_gene: TRBJ2-1; d_gene: TRBD1; v_gene: TRBV10-1; abundance: .; CDR3aa: CASSESDRANINEQFF; CDR3nt: TGCGCCAGCAGTGAGTCGGACAGGGCTAATATAAATGAGCAGTTCTTC
j_gene: TRBJ2-7; d_gene: .; v_gene: TRBV6-5; abundance: .; CDR3aa: CASSYSPSGEQYF; CDR3nt: TGTGCCAGCAGTTACTCCCCTTCGGGCGAGCAGTACTTC
j_gene: TRBJ2-7; d_gene: .; v_gene: TRBV7-6; abundance: once; CDR3aa: CASSPTPFAEQYF; CDR3nt: TGTGCCAGCAGCCCCACCCCCTTCGCCGAGCAGTACTTC
j_gene: TRBJ2-1; d_gene: TRBD2; v_gene: TRBV10-3; abundance: .; CDR3aa: CAISEPGTSGTNEQFF; CDR3nt: TGTGCCATCAGTGAGCCCGGGACTAGCGGGACCAATGAGCAGTTCTTC
j_gene: TRBJ1-1; d_gene: TRBD1; v_gene: TRBV29-1; abundance: once; CDR3aa: CSVEYGQGTAEAFF; CDR3nt: TGCAGCGTTGAATACGGACAGGGTACCGCTGAAGCTTTCTTT
j_gene: TRBJ1-1; d_gene: TRBD1; v_gene: TRBV29-1; abundance: .; CDR3aa: CSVGQGSAFF; CDR3nt: TGCAGCGTGGGACAGGGTAGCGCTTTCTTT
j_gene: TRBJ2-3; d_gene: .; v_gene: TRBV19; abundance: .; CDR3aa: CASSQGDSTDTQYF; CDR3nt: TGTGCCAGTAGTCAAGGGGACAGCACAGATACGCAGTATTTT
j_gene: TRBJ2-3; d_gene: .; v_gene: TRBV5-1; abundance: few; CDR3aa: CASNRDGASTDTQYF; CDR3nt: TGCGCCAGCAACCGGGACGGTGCTAGCACAGATACGCAGTATTTT
j_gene: TRBJ2-7; d_gene: .; v_gene: TRBV7-8; abundance: .; CDR3aa: CASSPGTKGYEQYF; CDR3nt: TGTGCCAGCAGCCCTGGGACAAAAGGATACGAGCAGTACTTC
j_gene: TRBJ2-7; d_gene: TRBD2; v_gene: TRBV4-3; abundance: .; CDR3aa: CASSQDGSGGADEQYF; CDR3nt: TGCGCCAGCAGCCAAGATGGCAGCGGGGGGGCGGATGAGCAGTACTTC
j_gene: TRBJ1-2; d_gene: .; v_gene: TRBV5-1; abundance: .; CDR3aa: CASSRDGDYGYTF; CDR3nt: TGCGCCAGCAGCCGGGACGGAGACTATGGCTACACCTTC
j_gene: TRBJ1-1; d_gene: .; v_gene: TRBV18; abundance: .; CDR3aa: CASSPLGSEGTEAFF; CDR3nt: TGTGCCAGCTCACCACTAGGGTCGGAAGGCACTGAAGCTTTCTTT
j_gene: TRBJ1-1; d_gene: TRBD1; v_gene: TRBV6-5; abundance: few; CDR3aa: CASKLGSGGEAFF; CDR3nt: TGTGCCAGCAAGTTGGGGTCAGGGGGTGAAGCTTTCTTT
j_gene: TRBJ2-7; d_gene: TRBD2; v_gene: TRBV7-3; abundance: .; CDR3aa: CASSLSGGFAYEQYF; CDR3nt: TGTGCCAGCAGCTTGTCGGGAGGGTTTGCCTACGAGCAGTACTTC
j_gene: TRBJ2-7; d_gene: TRBD1; v_gene: TRBV7-2; abundance: .; CDR3aa: CASSKGDSSTYEQYF; CDR3nt: TGTGCCAGCAGCAAGGGGGACAGCTCTACCTACGAGCAGTACTTC
j_gene: TRBJ2-2; d_gene: TRBD2; v_gene: TRBV5-4; abundance: .; CDR3aa: CASSPLGLTGELFF; CDR3nt: TGTGCCAGCAGCCCTTTGGGACTAACCGGGGAGCTGTTTTTT
j_gene: TRBJ2-6; d_gene: TRBD1; v_gene: TRBV5-6; abundance: .; CDR3aa: CASSPRDRGLGANVLTF; CDR3nt: TGTGCCAGCAGCCCCCGGGACAGGGGGCTTGGGGCCAACGTCCTGACTTTC
j_gene: TRBJ1-1; d_gene: TRBD1; v_gene: TRBV29-1; abundance: .; CDR3aa: CSIRALGQGNTEAFF; CDR3nt: TGCAGCATCAGAGCATTGGGACAGGGGAACACTGAAGCTTTCTTT
j_gene: TRBJ2-7; d_gene: TRBD1; v_gene: TRBV5-4; abundance: few; CDR3aa: CASSVGQGVPYEQYF; CDR3nt: TGTGCCAGCAGCGTCGGACAGGGGGTCCCCTACGAGCAGTACTTC
j_gene: TRBJ1-2; d_gene: .; v_gene: TRBV28; abundance: .; CDR3aa: CASSLSAPTYGYTF; CDR3nt: TGTGCCAGCAGCCTTAGTGCCCCTACCTATGGCTACACCTTC
j_gene: TRBJ1-2; d_gene: .; v_gene: TRBV10-3; abundance: .; CDR3aa: CAISTGEGNGYTF; CDR3nt: TGTGCCATCAGTACGGGGGAGGGGAATGGCTACACCTTC
j_gene: TRBJ2-6; d_gene: .; v_gene: TRBV19; abundance: .; CDR3aa: CASSAGSGANVLTF; CDR3nt: TGTGCCAGTAGTGCGGGATCTGGGGCCAACGTCCTGACTTTC
j_gene: TRBJ1-4; d_gene: .; v_gene: TRBV6-5; abundance: .; CDR3aa: CASTNSFSEKLFF; CDR3nt: TGTGCCAGCACCAACTCTTTCTCCGAAAAACTGTTTTTT
j_gene: TRBJ2-7; d_gene: .; v_gene: TRBV30; abundance: once; CDR3aa: CAWSPGAGDHEQYF; CDR3nt: TGTGCCTGGAGTCCGGGGGCGGGGGACCACGAGCAGTACTTC
j_gene: TRBJ2-1; d_gene: TRBD2; v_gene: TRBV6-1; abundance: .; CDR3aa: CASPLTSGSYNEQFF; CDR3nt: TGTGCCAGCCCCTTGACTAGCGGTTCCTACAATGAGCAGTTCTTC
j_gene: TRBJ1-2; d_gene: TRBD1; v_gene: TRBV18; abundance: .; CDR3aa: CASSPSTGFSGYTF; CDR3nt: TGTGCCAGCTCACCATCGACAGGGTTCAGTGGCTACACCTTC
j_gene: TRBJ1-6; d_gene: TRBD1; v_gene: TRBV5-1; abundance: .; CDR3aa: CASSLQGARDSPLHF; CDR3nt: TGCGCCAGCAGCTTGCAGGGGGCTAGAGATTCACCCCTCCACTTT
j_gene: TRBJ1-6; d_gene: TRBD1; v_gene: TRBV10-3; abundance: .; CDR3aa: CATGQGLSYNSPLHF; CDR3nt: TGTGCCACCGGACAGGGGTTATCCTATAATTCACCCCTCCACTTT
j_gene: TRBJ2-6; d_gene: .; v_gene: TRBV10-3; abundance: once; CDR3aa: CAISGAPAGVGANVLTF; CDR3nt: TGTGCCATCAGTGGGGCCCCGGCAGGGGTTGGGGCCAACGTCCTGACTTTC
j_gene: TRBJ1-1; d_gene: .; v_gene: TRBV7-3; abundance: .; CDR3aa: CASSFIQELNTEAFF; CDR3nt: TGTGCCAGCAGCTTCATCCAGGAGCTGAACACTGAAGCTTTCTTT
j_gene: TRBJ2-5; d_gene: .; v_gene: TRBV6-1; abundance: .; CDR3aa: CASLPGGLKETQYF; CDR3nt: TGTGCCAGCCTCCCTGGGGGTTTGAAAGAGACCCAGTACTTC
j_gene: TRBJ1-2; d_gene: .; v_gene: TRBV7-4; abundance: .; CDR3aa: CASSWEAGALFHYGYTF; CDR3nt: TGTGCCAGCAGCTGGGAGGCGGGGGCCTTGTTTCACTATGGCTACACCTTC
j_gene: TRBJ2-7; d_gene: .; v_gene: TRBV6-5; abundance: .; CDR3aa: CASRLRTSSYEQYF; CDR3nt: TGTGCCAGCAGACTCAGGACATCCTCCTACGAGCAGTACTTC
j_gene: TRBJ2-1; d_gene: TRBD1; v_gene: TRBV7-8; abundance: .; CDR3aa: CASSLNRGHEQFF; CDR3nt: TGTGCCAGCAGCCTCAACAGGGGTCATGAGCAGTTCTTC
j_gene: TRBJ1-6; d_gene: .; v_gene: TRBV29-1; abundance: .; CDR3aa: CSVGGSNNSPLHF; CDR3nt: TGCAGCGTTGGAGGATCTAATAATTCACCCCTCCACTTT
j_gene: TRBJ1-2; d_gene: .; v_gene: TRBV23-1; abundance: .; CDR3aa: CASSQSRRQGRSWGYTF; CDR3nt: TGCGCCAGCAGTCAATCGAGGAGGCAGGGTAGGTCCTGGGGCTACACCTTC
j_gene: TRBJ2-1; d_gene: .; v_gene: TRBV11-3; abundance: .; CDR3aa: CASSPSSYNEQFF; CDR3nt: TGTGCCAGCAGCCCTAGCTCCTACAATGAGCAGTTCTTC
j_gene: TRBJ2-5; d_gene: .; v_gene: TRBV11-2; abundance: .; CDR3aa: CASSLGEWETQYF; CDR3nt: TGTGCCAGCAGCTTAGGAGAATGGGAGACCCAGTACTTC
j_gene: TRBJ2-1; d_gene: .; v_gene: TRBV29-1; abundance: .; CDR3aa: CSCMANDNEQFF; CDR3nt: TGCAGCTGTATGGCTAATGACAATGAGCAGTTCTTC
j_gene: TRBJ2-1; d_gene: .; v_gene: TRBV2; abundance: .; CDR3aa: CASSDRDRSYNEQFF; CDR3nt: TGTGCCAGCAGTGACCGGGACCGCTCCTACAATGAGCAGTTCTTC
j_gene: TRBJ2-1; d_gene: .; v_gene: TRBV6-5; abundance: .; CDR3aa: CASSFYDRAGNEQFF; CDR3nt: TGTGCCAGCAGTTTCTACGACAGGGCGGGGAATGAGCAGTTCTTC